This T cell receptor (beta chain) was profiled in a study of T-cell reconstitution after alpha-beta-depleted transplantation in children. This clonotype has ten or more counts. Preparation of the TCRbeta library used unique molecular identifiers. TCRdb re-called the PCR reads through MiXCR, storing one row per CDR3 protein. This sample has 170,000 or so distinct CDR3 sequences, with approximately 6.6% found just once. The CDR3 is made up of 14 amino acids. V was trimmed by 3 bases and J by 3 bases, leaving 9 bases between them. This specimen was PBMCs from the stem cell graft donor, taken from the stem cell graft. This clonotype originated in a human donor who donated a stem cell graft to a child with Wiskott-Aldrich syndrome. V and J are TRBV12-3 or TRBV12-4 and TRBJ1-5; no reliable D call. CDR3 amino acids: CASSLWAYNQPQHF. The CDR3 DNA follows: TGTGCCAGCAGTTTGTGGGCTTACAATCAGCCCCAGCATTTT.